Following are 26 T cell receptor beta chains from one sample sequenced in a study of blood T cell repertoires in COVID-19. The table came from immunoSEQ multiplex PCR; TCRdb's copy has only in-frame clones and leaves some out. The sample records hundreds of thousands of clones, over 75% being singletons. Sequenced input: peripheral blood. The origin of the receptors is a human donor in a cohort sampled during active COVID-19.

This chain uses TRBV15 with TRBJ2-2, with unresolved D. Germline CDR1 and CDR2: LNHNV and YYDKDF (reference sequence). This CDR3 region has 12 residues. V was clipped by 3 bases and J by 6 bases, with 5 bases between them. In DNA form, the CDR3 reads TGTGCCACCAGCAGGCGATCCGGGGAGCTGTTTTTT. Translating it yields CATSRRSGELFF.

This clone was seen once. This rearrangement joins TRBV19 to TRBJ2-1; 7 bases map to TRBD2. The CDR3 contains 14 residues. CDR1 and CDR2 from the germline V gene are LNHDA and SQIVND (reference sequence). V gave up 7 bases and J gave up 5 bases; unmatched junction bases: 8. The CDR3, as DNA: TGTGCCAGTAAGAGAGCGGGGATCAACAATGAGCAGTTCTTC. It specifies CASKRAGINNEQFF.

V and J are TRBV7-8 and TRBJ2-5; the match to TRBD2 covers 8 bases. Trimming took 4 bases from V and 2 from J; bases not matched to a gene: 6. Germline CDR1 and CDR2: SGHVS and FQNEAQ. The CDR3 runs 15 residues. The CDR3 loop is CASSSSLAVQETQYF. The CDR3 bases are TGTGCCAGCAGCTCTTCACTAGCGGTACAAGAGACCCAGTACTTC.

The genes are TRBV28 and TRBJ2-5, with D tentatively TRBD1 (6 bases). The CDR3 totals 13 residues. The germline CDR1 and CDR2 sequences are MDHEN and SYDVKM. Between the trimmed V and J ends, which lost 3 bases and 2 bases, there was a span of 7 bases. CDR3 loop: CASSFTGQETQYF. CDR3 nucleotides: TGTGCCAGCAGTTTCACAGGGCAAGAGACCCAGTACTTC.

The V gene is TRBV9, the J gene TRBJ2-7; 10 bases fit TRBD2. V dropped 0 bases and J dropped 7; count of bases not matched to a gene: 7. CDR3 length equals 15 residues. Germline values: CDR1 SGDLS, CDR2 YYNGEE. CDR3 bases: TGTGCCAGCAGCGTAGGGGGTAGCGGGAGGAGTGAGCAGTACTTC. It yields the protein CASSVGGSGRSEQYF.

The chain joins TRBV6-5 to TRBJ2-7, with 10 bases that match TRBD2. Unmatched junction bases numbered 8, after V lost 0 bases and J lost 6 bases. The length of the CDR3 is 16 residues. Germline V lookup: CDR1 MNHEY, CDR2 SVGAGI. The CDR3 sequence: CASSYSSASGSFEQYF. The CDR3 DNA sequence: TGTGCCAGCAGTTACTCGTCGGCTAGCGGGAGCTTCGAGCAGTACTTC.

The CDR3 DNA is TGTGCCAGCAGTCTAGGGAATCCCCGACAGGGGGTGCGAAACTACGAGCAGTACTTC. It is translated as CASSLGNPRQGVRNYEQYF. The chain links TRBV6-6 to TRBJ2-7; 9 bases are a match to TRBD1. The CDR3 contains 19 residues. In germline, CDR1 is MNHNY, CDR2 SVGAGI (reference sequence). The junction had 20 bases not matched to a gene; V was cut back by 5 bases and J by 3 bases.

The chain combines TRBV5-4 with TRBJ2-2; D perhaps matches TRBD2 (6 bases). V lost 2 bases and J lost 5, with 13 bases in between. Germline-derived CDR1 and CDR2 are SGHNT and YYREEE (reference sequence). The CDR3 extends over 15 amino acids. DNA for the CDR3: TGTGCCAGCAGCTTCCAGGGTGGGGGGACCGGGGAGCTGTTTTTT. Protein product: CASSFQGGGTGELFF. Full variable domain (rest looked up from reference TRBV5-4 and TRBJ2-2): ETGVTQSPTHLIKTRGQQVTLRCSSQSGHNTVSWYQQALGQGPQFIFQYYREEENGRGNFPPRFSGLQFPNYSSELNVNALELDDSALYLCASSFQGGGTGELFFGEGSRLTVL.

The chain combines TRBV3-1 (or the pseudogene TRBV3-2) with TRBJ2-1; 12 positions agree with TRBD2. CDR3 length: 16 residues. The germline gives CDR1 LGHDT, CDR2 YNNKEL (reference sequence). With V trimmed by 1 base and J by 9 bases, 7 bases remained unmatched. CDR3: CASSQVVLAGGSEQFF. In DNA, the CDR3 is TGTGCCAGCAGCCAAGTTGTTCTAGCGGGAGGGAGTGAGCAGTTCTTC.

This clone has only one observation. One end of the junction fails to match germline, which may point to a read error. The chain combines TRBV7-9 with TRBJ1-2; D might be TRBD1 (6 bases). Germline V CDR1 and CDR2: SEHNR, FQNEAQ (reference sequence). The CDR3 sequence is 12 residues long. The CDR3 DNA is TGTGCCGGCAGCTCACAGGGTGAAGGCTACACCTTC. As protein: CAGSSQGEGYTF.

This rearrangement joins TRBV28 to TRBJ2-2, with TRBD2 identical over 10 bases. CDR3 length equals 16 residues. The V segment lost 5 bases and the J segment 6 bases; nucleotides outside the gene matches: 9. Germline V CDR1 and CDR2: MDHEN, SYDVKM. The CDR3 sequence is CASSIIIAGGPGELFF. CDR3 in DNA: TGTGCCAGCAGTATCATCATAGCGGGAGGTCCCGGGGAGCTGTTTTTT.

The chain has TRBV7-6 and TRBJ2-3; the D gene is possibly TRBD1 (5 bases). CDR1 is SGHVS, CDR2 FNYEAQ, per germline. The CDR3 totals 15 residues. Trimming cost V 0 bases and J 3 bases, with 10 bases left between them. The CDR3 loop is CASSLADRTTDTQYF. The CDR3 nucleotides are TGTGCCAGCAGCTTAGCGGACCGGACAACAGATACGCAGTATTTT.

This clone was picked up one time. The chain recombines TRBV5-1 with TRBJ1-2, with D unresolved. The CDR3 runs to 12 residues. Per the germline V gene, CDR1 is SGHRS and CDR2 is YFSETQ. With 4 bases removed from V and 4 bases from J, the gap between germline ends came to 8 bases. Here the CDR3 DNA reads TGCGCCAGCAGCATAGGAGCCTATGGCTACACCTTC. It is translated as CASSIGAYGYTF.

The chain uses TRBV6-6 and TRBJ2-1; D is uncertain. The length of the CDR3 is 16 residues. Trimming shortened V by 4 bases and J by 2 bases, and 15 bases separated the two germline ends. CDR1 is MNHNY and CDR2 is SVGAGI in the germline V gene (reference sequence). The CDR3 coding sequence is TGTGCCAGCAGTTCATTCAAGTATTCAGCCTACAATGAGCAGTTCTTC. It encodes CASSSFKYSAYNEQFF.

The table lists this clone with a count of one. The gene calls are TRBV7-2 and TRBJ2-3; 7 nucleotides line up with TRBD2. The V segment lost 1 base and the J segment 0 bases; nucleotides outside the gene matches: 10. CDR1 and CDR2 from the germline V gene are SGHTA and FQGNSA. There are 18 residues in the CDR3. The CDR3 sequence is CASSLGPPGTTSTDTQYF. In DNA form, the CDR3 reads TGTGCCAGCAGCTTAGGACCTCCCGGGACTACTAGCACAGATACGCAGTATTTT.

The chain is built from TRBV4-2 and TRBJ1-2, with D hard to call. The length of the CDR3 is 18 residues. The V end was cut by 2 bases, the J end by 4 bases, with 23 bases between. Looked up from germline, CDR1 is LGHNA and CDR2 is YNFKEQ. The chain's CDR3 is CASSQNVGGKGRLYGYTF. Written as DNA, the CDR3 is TGTGCCAGCAGCCAAAATGTAGGAGGGAAAGGGCGACTCTATGGCTACACCTTC.

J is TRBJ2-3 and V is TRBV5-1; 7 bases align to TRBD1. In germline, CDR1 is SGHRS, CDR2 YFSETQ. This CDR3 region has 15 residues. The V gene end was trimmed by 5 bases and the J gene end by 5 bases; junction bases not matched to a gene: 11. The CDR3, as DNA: TGCGCCAGCAGAAAGGGGGCCACGGTGGTAGATACGCAGTATTTT. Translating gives CASRKGATVVDTQYF.

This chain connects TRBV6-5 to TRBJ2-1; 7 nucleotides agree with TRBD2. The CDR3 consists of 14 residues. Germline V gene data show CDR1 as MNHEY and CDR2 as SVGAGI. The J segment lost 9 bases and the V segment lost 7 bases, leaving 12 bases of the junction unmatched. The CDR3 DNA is TGTGCCAGCAAGAAAGGGACTACACACAGTGAGCAGTTCTTC. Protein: CASKKGTTHSEQFF.

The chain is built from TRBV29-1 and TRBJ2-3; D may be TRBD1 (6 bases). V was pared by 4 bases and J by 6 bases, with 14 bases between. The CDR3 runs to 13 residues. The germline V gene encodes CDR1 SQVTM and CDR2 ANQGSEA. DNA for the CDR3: TGCAGCGTTGCCACCGGGACATCCGATACGCAGTATTTT. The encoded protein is CSVATGTSDTQYF.

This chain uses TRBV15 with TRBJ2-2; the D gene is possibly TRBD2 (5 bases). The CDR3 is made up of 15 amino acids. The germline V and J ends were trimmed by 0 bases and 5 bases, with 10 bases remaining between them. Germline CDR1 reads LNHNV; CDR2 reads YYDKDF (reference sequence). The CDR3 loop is CATSRETGSTGELFF. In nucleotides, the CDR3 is TGTGCCACCAGCAGAGAAACGGGATCTACCGGGGAGCTGTTTTTT. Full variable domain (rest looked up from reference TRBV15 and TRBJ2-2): DAMVIQNPRYQVTQFGKPVTLSCSQTLNHNVMYWYQQKSSQAPKLLFHYYDKDFNNEADTPDNFQSRRPNTSFCFLDIRSPGLGDTAMYLCATSRETGSTGELFFGEGSRLTVL.

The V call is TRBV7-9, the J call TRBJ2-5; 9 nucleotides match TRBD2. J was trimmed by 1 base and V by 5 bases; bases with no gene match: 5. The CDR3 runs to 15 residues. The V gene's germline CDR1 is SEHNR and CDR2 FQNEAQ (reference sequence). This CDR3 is CASSLSGSSQETQYF. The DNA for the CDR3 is TGTGCCAGCAGCCTTAGCGGGAGCTCCCAAGAGACCCAGTACTTC. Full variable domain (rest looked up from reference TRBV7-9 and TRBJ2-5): DTGVSQNPRHKITKRGQNVTFRCDPISEHNRLYWYRQTLGQGPEFLTYFQNEAQLEKSRLLSDRFSAERPKGSFSTLEIQRTEQGDSAMYLCASSLSGSSQETQYFGPGTRLLVL.

The CDR3 loop is CASSTRDRAFLAGHTGELFF. The CDR3, as DNA: TGTGCCAGCAGCACCAGGGACAGGGCCTTCCTAGCGGGACACACCGGGGAGCTGTTTTTT. This rearrangement joins TRBV21-1 to TRBJ2-2; TRBD2, the table's D call, was not compared with the DNA. TRBV21-1 is a recognized pseudogene. The CDR3 covers 20 residues.

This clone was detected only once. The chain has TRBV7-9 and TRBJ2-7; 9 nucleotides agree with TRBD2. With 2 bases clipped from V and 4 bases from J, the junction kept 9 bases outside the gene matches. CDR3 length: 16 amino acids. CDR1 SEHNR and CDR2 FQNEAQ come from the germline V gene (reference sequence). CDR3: CASSLLSGGTRYEQYF. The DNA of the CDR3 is TGTGCCAGCAGCTTACTTAGCGGGGGAACCCGATACGAGCAGTACTTC.

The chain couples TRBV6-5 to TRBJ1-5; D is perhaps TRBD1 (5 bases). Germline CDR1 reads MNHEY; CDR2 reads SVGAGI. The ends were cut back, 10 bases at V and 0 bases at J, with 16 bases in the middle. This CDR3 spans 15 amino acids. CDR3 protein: CATARQPLSNQPQHF. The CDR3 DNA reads TGTGCCACCGCGAGACAGCCTCTTAGCAATCAGCCCCAGCATTTT.

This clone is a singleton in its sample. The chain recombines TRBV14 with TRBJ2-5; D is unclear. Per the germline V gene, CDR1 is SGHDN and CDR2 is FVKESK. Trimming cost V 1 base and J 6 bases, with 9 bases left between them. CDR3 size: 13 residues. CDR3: CASSQGAFKTQYF. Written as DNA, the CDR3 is TGTGCCAGCAGCCAAGGGGCGTTTAAGACCCAGTACTTC.

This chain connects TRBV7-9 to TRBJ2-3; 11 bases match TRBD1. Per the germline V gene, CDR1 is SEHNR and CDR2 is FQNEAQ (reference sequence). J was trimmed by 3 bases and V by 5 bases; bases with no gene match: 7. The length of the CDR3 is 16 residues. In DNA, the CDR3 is TGTGCCAGCAGCACGGACAGGGGGCGGCTTACAGATACGCAGTATTTT. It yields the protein CASSTDRGRLTDTQYF.